This T cell receptor beta chain was sequenced during a study of CD8+ T cells in alopecia areata (dated by TCRdb to 2016 to 2019). A note on the overall study: Treated patients were enrolled in an open-label pilot trial of oral tofacitinib at 5 to 10 mg twice daily for moderate-to-severe alopecia areata. Patients received tofacitinib for 6 to 18 months and were then followed off drug for 6 months to check for delayed response and recurrence. In treated patients, disease severity was measured using the SALT score, which gives the percentage of scalp surface area affected. The study used high-throughput TCRbeta sequencing to examine T cell clonal expansion in alopecia areata, in both the C3H/HeJ mouse model and human patients. In humans, TCRbeta sequencing was performed on scalp tissue and on sorted CD4+ and CD8+ peripheral blood T cells from healthy controls and from patients with patchy or totalis/universalis alopecia areata. Tofacitinib-treated patients had biopsies at baseline and at 4 and 24 weeks of treatment, with a later scalp biopsy in several patients. Scalp clonality was compared among normal scalp (n=4), patchy alopecia areata scalp (n=8), and alopecia totalis/universalis scalp (n=8). The RNA source kit depended on sample type: the PAXgene miRNA kit for fixed scalp, the miRNeasy kit for PBMCs, and the RNeasy kit for mouse skin. TCRbeta CDR3 regions were amplified by immunoSEQ multiplex PCR using 35 Vbeta forward and 13 Jbeta reverse primers.

Sequences SQVTM (CDR1) and ANQGSEA (CDR2) are obtained from the germline V gene. The CDR3 runs 11 amino acids, cysteine and phenylalanine included. Left in the record is the CDR3 DNA by itself, 33 bases read in frame from the first base. V loses 4 bases of germline sequence and J loses 4 bases, and the interval between the two ends is 7 bases. Comment on this clone: Its antigen is currently not known. No quality values exist for individual bases; no much larger clone is one base distant.

The library was produced with the immunoSEQ multiplex PCR assay. RNA was extracted from all samples and reverse transcribed into cDNA as template for TCR sequencing. SuperScript III was used to make first-strand cDNA, primed with a 2:1 mix of oligo-dT and random hexamers. A synthetic immune receptor repertoire was used to assess amplification bias, and residual bias was removed computationally. In the authors' own workflow: Raw reads were preprocessed to remove errors, and CDR3 was defined according to IMGT conventions as the region from the conserved cysteine to phenylalanine. Clonality was calculated as 1 minus Shannon entropy normalized by log2 of the number of productive unique TCRs. Scalp TCRbeta sequences were cross-referenced with sorted blood CD4 and CD8 repertoires so that the CD4 or CD8 identity of scalp clones could be inferred. Not all clones reach the TCRdb copy of this immuneACCESS table, which keeps in-frame sequences only. Checked studies attribute under half of the gap to unresolved V genes and leave the rest unexplained. The V and J calls and clone size come from that table; D and trimming were worked out from the DNA. This sample is represented by about 190,000 clones; about three fifths of them were singletons. The ten most abundant clones make up roughly 0.7% of the sample.

The time point label of this sample denotes: around 4 weeks on oral tofacitinib. The treatment or condition label on this specimen signifies: oral pan-JAK inhibitor, 5-10 mg twice daily. Lesional scalp punch biopsies and peripheral blood were obtained from alopecia areata patients. After PBMCs were isolated by density centrifugation and stained for CD3, CD4 and CD8, a FACSAria was used to sort CD4+ and CD8+ T cells. Paper-wide results and their limitations: During tofacitinib treatment, many expanded lesional clones remained in scalp and blood, and this persistence may partly explain relapse after treatment is stopped. Because the treated cohort was small and had only one nonresponder, larger studies are needed to examine links between baseline CD8+ expansion and response. Compared with normal scalp, lesional scalp, particularly in alopecia totalis/universalis, had higher clonality and more expanded CD8+ clones, which suggests antigenic drive. Scalp TCR repertoire analysis is complicated because resident alphabeta T cells in normal human skin are also sequenced, whereas mouse skin is dominated by gammadelta T cells. Scalp clonality and the number of expanded CD8+ clones among the top 100 scalp clones were significantly decreased by tofacitinib. Shared TCR sequences between patients were less evident than in mice, which may be partly attributable to HLA diversity in the patient population.

The clonotype originates from a human donor with alopecia areata. Specimen: CD4+ T cells sorted from blood, collected at week 4, from a patient treated with tofacitinib. The chain is assembled from TRBV29-1 and TRBJ2-5; the D gene is possibly TRBD1, with 5 bases matching. The sequenced DNA: TGCAGCGTTGGCAGGGTAGAGACCCAGTACTTC. The encoded protein is CSVGRVETQYF.